What follows are 29 T cell receptor beta chains derived from one specimen sequenced in a study of shared clonotypes between healthy human individuals. Assay used: immunoSEQ multiplex PCR; TCRdb lists only in-frame clones, some missing. The sample contains hundreds of thousands of clones, around 72% of which appear only once. Sequencing was performed on memory CD4+ T cells sorted from blood. Indicated subset: CD45RA-negative fraction. The receptor set was obtained from a woman aged 25 to 39 in good health.

The count of this clone is one. The chain is built from TRBV11-2 and TRBJ1-3, with D maybe TRBD1 (6 bases). Germline assignment: CDR1 SGHAT and CDR2 FQNNGV. The CDR3 is 16 residues long. Trimming removed 4 bases from V and 3 bases from J, with 16 bases in between. In DNA form, the CDR3 reads TGTGCCAGCAGCTGGCAACAGGGCCTCGGTGGAAACACCATATATTTT. Amino acids: CASSWQQGLGGNTIYF. Full variable domain (rest looked up from reference TRBV11-2 and TRBJ1-3): EAGVAQSPRYKIIEKRQSVAFWCNPISGHATLYWYQQILGQGPKLLIQFQNNGVVDDSQLPKDRFSAERLKGVDSTLKIQPAKLEDSAVYLCASSWQQGLGGNTIYFGEGSWLTVV.

This chain connects TRBV5-1 to TRBJ2-1; D is unclear. There are 15 residues in the CDR3. Looked up from germline, CDR1 is SGHRS and CDR2 is YFSETQ. The V end lost 4 bases, the J end lost 4 bases, and 15 bases lay between the germline ends. The CDR3 DNA follows: TGCGCCAGCAGCCCCGATTACGCGTCTTACAATGAGCAGTTCTTC. Translated, it gives CASSPDYASYNEQFF.

The V call is TRBV7-6, the J call TRBJ2-2; D remains ambiguous. Per germline, CDR1 SGHVS and CDR2 FNYEAQ. The V end was cut by 7 bases, the J end by 4 bases, with 19 bases between. The CDR3 is made up of 16 amino acids. DNA for the CDR3: TGTGCCAGCACCCAAGGAACTGGGGTCCTCACCGGGGAGCTGTTTTTT. Translation: CASTQGTGVLTGELFF.

The V and J genes are TRBV19 and TRBJ2-7; the D gene is possibly TRBD2 (5 bases). Between the trimmed V and J ends, which lost 4 bases and 2 bases, there was a span of 18 bases. The germline gives CDR1 LNHDA, CDR2 SQIVND (reference sequence). This CDR3 has 16 residues. In DNA, the CDR3 is TGTGCCAGTAGTACATCCTCTAGCAGATTAACCTACGAGCAGTACTTC. Amino acids: CASSTSSSRLTYEQYF. Variable domain in full (rest from reference TRBV19 and TRBJ2-7): DGGITQSPKYLFRKEGQNVTLSCEQNLNHDAMYWYRQDPGQGLRLIYYSQIVNDFQKGDIAEGYSVSREKKESFPLTVTSAQKNPTAFYLCASSTSSSRLTYEQYFGPGTRLTVT.

This clone was detected a few times. J is TRBJ2-7 and V is TRBV5-1; TRBD2 is a possible D gene (6 bases). The V end was cut by 6 bases, the J end by 5 bases, with 18 bases between. The CDR3 covers 14 residues. CDR1 and CDR2 (germline): SGHRS, YFSETQ. CDR3: CASKEGRTFDEQYF. As DNA, the CDR3 is TGCGCCAGCAAGGAAGGGAGGACCTTCGACGAGCAGTACTTC.

The CDR3 bases are TGCGCCAGCAGCTTGGCGGGTGGTTGGCCCGAGTCCTACGAGCAGTACTTC. Its translation: CASSLAGGWPESYEQYF. The gene calls are TRBV5-1 and TRBJ2-7, with D unclear. V lost 0 bases to trimming and J lost 1 base, with 17 bases between them. There are 17 residues in the CDR3. Germline V gene data show CDR1 as SGHRS and CDR2 as YFSETQ. The full variable domain, rest sourced from reference TRBV5-1 and TRBJ2-7, is KAGVTQTPRYLIKTRGQQVTLSCSPISGHRSVSWYQQTPGQGLQFLFEYFSETQRNKGNFPGRFSGRQFSNSRSEMNVSTLELGDSALYLCASSLAGGWPESYEQYFGPGTRLTVT.

J is TRBJ1-1 and V is TRBV27; TRBD1 agrees at 7 bases. V shed 3 bases, J shed 5 bases, and the junction held 3 bases outside the gene matches. CDR1 MNHEY and CDR2 SMNVEV come from the germline V gene (reference sequence). The CDR3 is 13 residues long. The CDR3 spells CASSLQQGTEAFF. Here the CDR3 DNA reads TGTGCCAGCAGTTTGCAACAGGGGACTGAAGCTTTCTTT.

The V call is TRBV28, the J call TRBJ1-1; D is undetermined. The CDR3 is 14 residues long. Per the germline V gene, CDR1 is MDHEN and CDR2 is SYDVKM. Trimming removed 10 bases at V and 0 bases at J, with 15 bases between. CDR3 coding DNA: TGTGCCACCAAGGGTTTCCAAATGAACACTGAAGCTTTCTTT. Translation: CATKGFQMNTEAFF.

To note about this clone: Other DNA sequences within the sample encode an identical CDR3. The chain has TRBV2 and TRBJ2-3; 11 bases align to TRBD2. Losses at the gene ends were 3 bases for V and 1 base for J; bases not matched to a gene: 0. The CDR3 extends over 15 amino acids. Per germline, CDR1 SNHLY and CDR2 FYNNEI. The DNA for the CDR3 is TGTGCCAGCAGTGAGGGACTAGCGGGCACAGATACGCAGTATTTT. This sequence encodes CASSEGLAGTDTQYF.

This chain uses TRBV15 with TRBJ2-3; the D gene is possibly TRBD2 (6 bases). V lost 5 bases and J lost 5, with 11 bases in between. Germline V CDR1 and CDR2: LNHNV, YYDKDF (reference sequence). This CDR3 contains 13 residues. CDR3 coding DNA: TGTGCCACCAGCGGAGGGGTGGGAGATACGCAGTATTTT. Its protein product is CATSGGVGDTQYF.

This chain joins TRBV5-1 and TRBJ2-2; a possible D gene is TRBD2 (6 bases). Trimming stripped 4 bases from V and 2 bases from J, with 9 bases between. The V gene's germline CDR1 is SGHRS and CDR2 YFSETQ. This CDR3 has 14 amino acids. CDR3 coding DNA: TGCGCCAGCAGCGCCGGACTAAACACCGGGGAGCTGTTTTTT. Translating gives CASSAGLNTGELFF.

This clone was recorded a few times. The gene calls are TRBV29-1 and TRBJ2-1, with TRBD2 matching 7 bases. This CDR3 is 16 amino acids long. Trimming took 2 bases from V and 0 from J; bases not matched to a gene: 7. The germline V gene has CDR1 SQVTM and CDR2 ANQGSEA. CDR3: CSVELERGSSYNEQFF. The CDR3 nucleotides are TGCAGCGTTGAACTCGAGCGGGGTAGCTCCTACAATGAGCAGTTCTTC.

There are a few counts of this clone. The chain carries TRBV2 and TRBJ2-1, with 7 bases aligning to TRBD1. There are 12 residues in the CDR3. Per the germline V gene, CDR1 is SNHLY and CDR2 is FYNNEI. V lost 10 bases, J lost 10 bases, and 10 bases stayed unmatched. The CDR3: CATGQDLGEQFF. DNA of the CDR3: TGTGCCACCGGACAGGACCTCGGGGAGCAGTTCTTC.

CDR3 DNA sequence: TGTGCCAGTAGTATAGACAGAAGCAACACTGAAGCTTTCTTT. Residues: CASSIDRSNTEAFF. The V gene is TRBV19, the J gene TRBJ1-1; no firm D call. CDR1 and CDR2 from the germline V gene are LNHDA and SQIVND (reference sequence). Trimming stripped 0 bases from V and 2 bases from J, with 7 bases between. The CDR3 loop spans 14 amino acids.

This clone was detected a few times. The chain couples TRBV6-1 to TRBJ2-4, with 8 bases fitting TRBD2. J was trimmed by 0 bases and V by 1 base; bases with no gene match: 2. Per the germline V gene, CDR1 is MNHNS and CDR2 is SASEGT. This CDR3 contains 16 residues. Written as DNA, the CDR3 is TGTGCCAGCAGTGAAGGTCTAGCGGGAGCCAAAAACATTCAGTACTTC. Translated, it gives CASSEGLAGAKNIQYF.

V is TRBV28 and J is TRBJ2-1; the D gene is possibly TRBD2 (5 bases). V was cut by 6 bases and J by 7 bases, with 13 bases left in between. The germline V gene encodes CDR1 MDHEN and CDR2 SYDVKM. The CDR3 loop spans 13 amino acids. CDR3 residues: CASREIARNEQFF. The CDR3 nucleotides read TGTGCCAGCAGGGAGATAGCGAGAAATGAGCAGTTCTTC.

This rearrangement joins TRBV30 to TRBJ2-7; D not certain. The ends were cut back, 7 bases at V and 2 bases at J, with 9 bases in the middle. From germline, CDR1 is GTSNPN and CDR2 SVGIG (reference sequence). The CDR3 contains 11 residues. DNA for the CDR3: TGTGCCTTAACAAGGGCCTACGAGCAGTACTTC. This sequence encodes CALTRAYEQYF. Full variable domain (outside the CDR3, taken from reference TRBV30 and TRBJ2-7): SQTIHQWPATLVQPVGSPLSLECTVEGTSNPNLYWYRQAAGRGLQLLFYSVGIGQISSEVPQNLSASRPQDRQFILSSKKLLLSDSGFYLCALTRAYEQYFGPGTRLTVT.

The J gene is TRBJ1-1, the V gene TRBV10-3; D may be TRBD1 (6 bases). V shed 6 bases and J shed 6 bases, with 14 bases lying between them. The CDR3 totals 13 residues. CDR1 and CDR2 from the germline V gene are ENHRY and SYGVKD. The CDR3 reads CAISLPGGPEAFF. The CDR3, as DNA: TGTGCCATCAGCCTCCCTGGGGGCCCTGAAGCTTTCTTT.

This rearrangement joins TRBV28 to TRBJ1-2; D gene uncertain. The CDR3 length is 18 residues. Trimming cost V 2 bases and J 2 bases, with 21 bases left between them. In germline, CDR1 is MDHEN, CDR2 SYDVKM. The CDR3 DNA reads as TGTGCCAGCAGTTTAGTGTACGTGGGTAGGGCCGTCAACTATGGCTACACCTTC. It encodes CASSLVYVGRAVNYGYTF.

The chain combines TRBV7-8 with TRBJ2-1; 14 positions match TRBD2. Per germline, CDR1 SGHVS and CDR2 FQNEAQ. CDR3 length equals 15 residues. The trim removed 4 bases at V and 7 bases at J, leaving 3 bases unmatched. CDR3 residues: CASSSRLAGGNEQFF. The CDR3 DNA is TGTGCCAGCAGCTCTCGACTAGCGGGAGGGAATGAGCAGTTCTTC.

The chain links TRBV7-9 to TRBJ2-1; no reliable D call. This CDR3 has 16 residues. V was trimmed by 0 bases and J by 4 bases, leaving 13 bases between them. CDR1 is SEHNR and CDR2 is FQNEAQ in the germline V gene (reference sequence). The CDR3 loop reads CASSLARLSTYNEQFF. The CDR3 DNA reads as TGTGCCAGCAGCTTAGCTCGTCTATCTACATACAATGAGCAGTTCTTC.

The chain couples TRBV28 to TRBJ1-5, with 8 bases matching TRBD1. CDR3 size: 16 residues. Per the germline V gene, CDR1 is MDHEN and CDR2 is SYDVKM. V shed 4 bases, J shed 3 bases, and the junction held 8 bases outside the gene matches. This CDR3 reads CASSSFDRGLNQPQHF. Here the CDR3 DNA reads TGTGCCAGCAGTTCTTTCGACAGGGGTCTCAATCAGCCCCAGCATTTT.

The J gene is TRBJ2-1, the V gene TRBV7-2; TRBD2 agrees at 11 bases. V lost 1 base, J lost 0 bases, and 5 bases stayed unmatched. Looked up from germline, CDR1 is SGHTA and CDR2 is FQGNSA. The CDR3 consists of 18 residues. This chain's CDR3 is CASSLGLAGIRSYNEQFF. CDR3 nucleotide sequence: TGTGCCAGCAGCTTAGGACTAGCGGGAATTCGCTCCTACAATGAGCAGTTCTTC.

A single count supports this clone. The chain is built from TRBV15 and TRBJ2-5, with D perhaps TRBD1 (6 bases). The CDR3 is 15 amino acids. The germline V and J ends were trimmed by 0 bases and 2 bases, with 10 bases remaining between them. The germline V gene has CDR1 LNHNV and CDR2 YYDKDF (reference sequence). The CDR3, as DNA: TGTGCCACCAGCAGAGACAGGGGCCAACAAGAGACCCAGTACTTC. Protein: CATSRDRGQQETQYF.

This chain links TRBV20-1 with TRBJ2-5; no clear D. TRBJ2-7 explains the end of the DNA better; the J call may be wrong. The CDR3 runs 11 residues. The germline gives CDR1 DFQATT, CDR2 SNEGSKA (reference sequence). The CDR3 region is CSGRSPLEQYF. In DNA, the CDR3 is TGCAGTGGACGCTCCCCTCTCGAGCAGTACTTC.

The chain is built from TRBV28 and TRBJ2-1; 11 positions match TRBD1. The CDR3 length is 16 residues. Trimming cost V 6 bases and J 3 bases; bases outside gene matches: 7. Germline CDR1 and CDR2: MDHEN and SYDVKM. The CDR3 protein is CASRPGTGGNYNEQFF. Written as DNA, the CDR3 is TGTGCCAGCAGACCAGGGACAGGGGGTAACTACAATGAGCAGTTCTTC.

The genes are TRBV19 and TRBJ1-1, with 7 bases identical to TRBD1. CDR3 length equals 14 residues. CDR1 LNHDA and CDR2 SQIVND come from the germline V gene (reference sequence). The ends lost 4 bases at V and 1 base at J; junction bases unmatched: 3. The CDR3 nucleotides read TGTGCCAGTAGTACCCGGGACAGGAACACTGAAGCTTTCTTT. It encodes CASSTRDRNTEAFF. Based on the CDR3 plus reference TRBV19 and TRBJ1-1, the full variable domain is DGGITQSPKYLFRKEGQNVTLSCEQNLNHDAMYWYRQDPGQGLRLIYYSQIVNDFQKGDIAEGYSVSREKKESFPLTVTSAQKNPTAFYLCASSTRDRNTEAFFGQGTRLTVV.

The rearrangement uses TRBV6-5 and TRBJ1-1; D unresolved. The ends were cut back, 5 bases at V and 1 base at J, with 11 bases in the middle. Germline CDR1 reads MNHEY; CDR2 reads SVGAGI. This CDR3 comprises 14 residues. CDR3 region: CASSPVAGNTEAFF. CDR3 DNA sequence: TGTGCCAGCAGTCCCGTCGCTGGGAACACTGAAGCTTTCTTT.

The chain combines TRBV21-1 with TRBJ2-1. TRBV21-1 is tagged as a pseudogene. The CDR3 has 14 amino acids. In DNA form, the CDR3 reads TGTGCCAGCAGCAAATTCCCCTCCTACAATGAGCAGTTCTTC. Translating gives CASSKFPSYNEQFF.